This note documents a single T cell receptor beta chain sequence. What this receptor recognizes is not known. No base quality information exists; no much larger clone differs at one position. Germline trimming amounts to 1 base on V and 8 bases on J, with 8 as the count of junction bases outside the gene matches. For CDR1 and CDR2, the germline V gene (reference sequence) lists SEHNR and FQNEAQ. The CDR3 numbers 16 residues from cysteine through phenylalanine. This entry keeps only the CDR3 DNA: 48 bases, framed from base 1. The library was built by means of RACE. Sequencing was performed on a NextSeq 500. During library preparation, unique molecular identifiers were attached to individual cDNA molecules so that TCRs could be counted in a quantitative, reproducible way. From each blood RNA sample, both TCR alpha and TCR beta chains were sequenced. On the authors' methods: A median of roughly 99,000 TCRs per sample was observed, with a range of about 20,000 to 750,000. The Decombinator software suite was used to annotate V, J and CDR3 in the TCR reads. To make PS versus PT1 abundance plots, every sample was subsampled to the same number of TCRs (28,000). TCRs were defined as expanded if absent before sensitization and observed at least eight times at the 2-week time point. Using fastp trimming at Q25 and MiXCR clonotype assembly, TCRdb reanalyzed the public sequencing data and kept in-frame beta chains. Entries that share a CDR3 protein sequence are merged under the most common genes and DNA. The V and J calls were not made by the authors but by TCRdb's processing. The sample data list 250,000 or so distinct CDR3 sequences, and about 8.6% of these were observed just once. The ten most abundant clones make up around 2.5% of the sample.

Reading the label with the study, this specimen's time point is: pre-sensitization, week 0. The treatment or condition label, as the study defines it: therapeutic diphenylcyclopropenone sensitization with weekly scalp DPC. At every patch-test visit, the blood draw took place before the patch test was put on. To be eligible, patients had to be aged 18 to 70, diagnosed with alopecia and judged suitable for DPC therapy, while pregnant patients were excluded. Unfractionated whole blood was collected in Tempus Blood RNA tubes, and total RNA was extracted from that blood. The sample belongs to a study of human T cells and chemical hapten exposure (dated by TCRdb to the early 2020s). A note on the overall study: For sensitization, 2% DPC in acetone was applied to a roughly 2 cm by roughly 2 cm area of upper inner arm skin. Throughout the study period of 20 to 30 weeks, patients also received therapeutic DPC doses to the scalp every week. Patch tests used Finn chambers with 0.01% DPC on the upper back, scored after 6 days by International Contact Dermatitis Research Group standards. The patient cohort, mostly female, included alopecia areata with under or over 50% scalp involvement, alopecia totalis and alopecia universalis. The libraries were sequenced as a pool, and the TCR yield per sample differed mostly because of small variations in library volumes within the pool. In alopecia patients, the study followed how the peripheral blood TCR repertoire changed in vivo over primary and secondary sensitization to diphenylcyclopropenone (DPC), a hapten. Patient blood was sampled pre-sensitization (week 0) and at 2, 6 and about 24 weeks after DPC sensitization. Some 29 alopecia patients provided blood for TCR sequencing at one to four time points (pre-sensitization, 2, 6 and 24 weeks).

Study-wide findings and limitations: Compared with pre-sensitization or healthy control sets, expanded TCRs formed significantly more large CDR3 similarity clusters, which is consistent with antigen-driven responses. After repeated subsampling, changes were observed in the strength of the expansion versus patch-test correlation and in the threshold at which the correlation became significant. Because every patient had alopecia, a presumed autoimmune disease, the patients' immune response might differ from that of healthy individuals. DPC sensitization did not change how many TCRs were above 1 in 1000 frequency, and no evidence was found of alterations in global repertoire structure. The number of PT1 expanded TCRs positively correlated with patch test score, significant at thresholds 8, 16 and 32 but not 4.

Recombination linked TRBV7-9 to TRBJ1-6, with TRBD1 identical over 7 junction bases. The input for sequencing was whole blood, taken in connection with sensitization to the hapten diphenylcyclopropenone (DPC). The TCR sequence derives from a woman between 40 and 50 years old with alopecia areata. Some clones in this sample may be carry-over from other donors' samples. The CDR3 region reads CASSLGGGTDYSPLHF. The DNA sequence follows: TGTGCCAGCAGCTTAGGAGGAGGGACAGACTATTCACCCCTCCACTTT. The reference TRBV7-9 and TRBJ1-6 proteins fill in what lies around the CDR3, so the full variable domain reads DTGVSQNPRHKITKRGQNVTFRCDPISEHNRLYWYRQTLGQGPEFLTYFQNEAQLEKSRLLSDRFSAERPKGSFSTLEIQRTEQGDSAMYLCASSLGGGTDYSPLHFGNGTRLTVT.